One sample yielded the 28 T cell receptor beta chains listed below, sequenced in a study of tumor and adjacent non-tumor tissue in lung cancer. A modified ARM-PCR protocol with three rounds of nested PCR amplified TCRbeta. One entry per CDR3 protein, called by TCRdb with MiXCR from the multiplex PCR reads. The sample yields about 120,000 distinct CDR3 sequences, approximately 84% seen once. The template was RNA from unsorted bulk tissue. Sequencing input: lung tumor tissue. The receptors stem from a man aged 70 or older with non-small cell lung cancer.

With respect to this clonotype: Germline is not matched at one junction end, which may reflect a read error. This rearrangement joins TRBV6-1 to TRBJ1-5; 8 bases align to TRBD1. Germline CDR1 and CDR2: MNHNS and SASEGT. This CDR3 spans 15 amino acids. The CDR3, as DNA: TGTGCCAGCAATGAAGAGACAGGGGACGTTCAGCCCCAGCATTTT. Its protein product is CASNEETGDVQPQHF.

A remark on this clonotype: A read error may account for a junction end that differs from germline. The V call is TRBV5-6, the J call TRBJ2-2, with D possibly being TRBD2 (5 bases). From germline, CDR1 is SGHDT and CDR2 YYEEEE. This CDR3 is built from 15 residues. The CDR3 here is CASSLYGVNTGELFF. The CDR3 nucleotides read TGTGCCAGCAGCTTGTATGGCGTAAACACCGGGGAACTGTTTTTT.

In regard to this clonotype: The germline gene is not matched at one end of the junction; a read error may be the cause. The rearrangement links TRBV5-6 to TRBJ2-1; no definite D call. This CDR3 is built from 16 residues. Germline CDR1 reads SGHDT; CDR2 reads YYEEEE. CDR3 loop: CASSFRSPSSYNEHFF. In DNA, the CDR3 is TGTGCCAGCAGCTTCCGGTCCCCGAGCTCTTACAATGAGCATTTCTTC.

For this clonotype: A read error may explain this, as a much larger clone is one base away. The missing conserved phenylalanine or tryptophan at the end of this CDR3 makes a read error likely. The chain has TRBV20-1 and TRBJ1-2; TRBD1 matches 10 bases. Trimming cost V 6 bases and J 7 bases; bases outside gene matches: 8. The germline V gene has CDR1 DFQATT and CDR2 SNEGSKA (reference sequence). This CDR3 is 13 amino acids long. This chain's CDR3 is CSAKTGGSAGYTV. The DNA for the CDR3 is TGCAGTGCCAAGACAGGGGGCTCGGCTGGCTACACCGTC.

In its sample, this clonotype was seen once. The junction departs from the called germline gene at one end, perhaps through a read error. The rearrangement uses TRBV14 and TRBJ2-5, with TRBD2 identical over 7 bases. Germline V lookup: CDR1 SGHDN, CDR2 FVKESK. This CDR3 comprises 11 residues. CDR3 residues: CASNRAGTLYF. In nucleotides, the CDR3 is TGTGCCAGCAACCGAGCGGGGACCCTGTATTTC.

In regard to this clonotype: A read error may explain this, as a much larger clone is one base away. No conserved phenylalanine or tryptophan ends this CDR3, so it is likely a read error. The V gene is TRBV28, the J gene TRBJ2-5; no reliable D call. Germline V gene data show CDR1 as MDHEN and CDR2 as SYDVKM. The V end was cut by 1 base, the J end by 5 bases, with 8 bases between. CDR3 length equals 13 residues. CDR3 residues: CASSLSGSETQYL. CDR3 in DNA: TGTGCCAGCAGTTTATCTGGCAGCGAGACCCAGTACTTA.

This chain joins TRBV6-6 and TRBJ1-1; 10 bases map to TRBD1. V was pared by 5 bases and J by 11 bases, with 14 bases of the junction left unmatched. The CDR3 sequence is 15 residues long. Germline CDR1 is MNHNY and CDR2 is SVGAGI (reference sequence). This chain's CDR3 is CASSTPGQGNTVAFF. DNA of the CDR3: TGTGCCAGCAGTACCCCGGGACAGGGGAACACTGTTGCTTTCTTT.

With respect to this clonotype: Just one base apart from a much larger clone, this may be a read error. This sequence joins TRBV28 and TRBJ2-7; TRBD1 matches at 8 bases. The length of the CDR3 is 15 residues. Germline lookup yields CDR1 MDHEN and CDR2 SYDVKM. CDR3 bases: TGTGCCACCAGTGGCAGGGGGCTCTCCGTCTACGAGCAGTACTTC. Encoded protein: CATSGRGLSVYEQYF.

This rearrangement joins TRBV10-3 to TRBJ2-7; D possibly matches TRBD1 or TRBD2 (5 bases each). The ends were cut back, 11 bases at V and 2 bases at J, with 19 bases in the middle. Germline-derived CDR1 and CDR2 are ENHRY and SYGVKD. The CDR3 spans 14 residues. The DNA for the CDR3 is TGTGCCTGCAAAACCGGGACGGGCCCCTACGAGCAGTACTTC. Translated: CACKTGTGPYEQYF.

Notes on this clonotype: A much larger clone is a single base away; this may be a read error. The chain joins TRBV20-1 to TRBJ1-1; no clear D. Germline CDR1 is DFQATT and CDR2 is SNEGSKA (reference sequence). The CDR3 runs to 12 residues. The CDR3 nucleotides are TGCAGTGCTAGAGACAGTAACACTGAAACTTTCTTT. Protein: CSARDSNTETFF.

A remark on this clonotype: Mismatch with germline at one junction end may stem from a read error. The CDR3 DNA reads TGCGGTGCTAGTGGAGGACGGTCCCCTTACGGGCAGTACTTC. This translates into CGASGGRSPYGQYF. The rearrangement joins TRBV20-1 to TRBJ2-7; TRBD2 might be the D (5 bases). This CDR3 spans 14 amino acids. Germline assignment: CDR1 DFQATT and CDR2 SNEGSKA (reference sequence).

This clonotype was counted a single time. The rearrangement links TRBV10-2 to TRBJ2-6, with D unclear. Germline CDR1 reads WSHSY; CDR2 reads SAAADI. V lost 0 bases to trimming and J lost 3 bases, with 9 bases between them. This CDR3 contains 16 residues. The CDR3 sequence: CASSESGSNGANVLTF. CDR3 DNA: TGCGCCAGCAGTGAGTCAGGTAGTAATGGGGCCAACGTCCTGACTTTC.

Comments on this clonotype: Likely a read error: the CDR3 ends without its conserved phenylalanine or tryptophan. Because the CDR3's place on the DNA is in doubt, the DNA is left out and the CDR3 is given as listed by TCRdb. The rearrangement joins TRBV12-3 or TRBV12-4 to TRBJ1-1. The CDR3 is made up of 13 amino acids, end residues included. The CDR3 sequence is CASGLARNTEALI.

At least ten counts were recorded for this clonotype. One base away lies a much larger clone, so this may be a sequencing read error. No DNA is shown, since the ends of the CDR3 on it are uncertain; the CDR3 is the one TCRdb lists. The rearrangement links TRBV12-3 or TRBV12-4 to TRBJ2-3; the table's D gene call, TRBD1, was not cross checked with the DNA. The CDR3 totals 15 residues, both ends included. The CDR3: CASSFARGITDTRYF.

This sequence joins TRBV29-1 and TRBJ1-1; 9 positions agree with TRBD1. The length of the CDR3 is 14 residues. CDR1 SQVTM and CDR2 ANQGSEA come from the germline V gene. The CDR3 sequence is CSVLDRGRGIEAFF. CDR3 sequence (DNA): TGCAGTGTTCTGGACAGGGGCAGGGGCATTGAAGCTTTCTTT.

A remark on this clonotype: This likely comes from a read error, as the CDR3 has no conserved phenylalanine or tryptophan at its end. The chain carries TRBV28 and TRBJ2-5, with TRBD2 matching over 7 bases. Germline V lookup: CDR1 MDHEN, CDR2 SYDVKM. The CDR3 runs to 13 residues. The CDR3 nucleotides read TGTGCTAGCAGTTTCCCCGGGAGGGAGACCCAGTACTTG. Translated: CASSFPGRETQYL.

As to this clonotype: Compared with germline, one end of the junction differs, possibly owing to a read error. This sequence joins TRBV6-2 or TRBV6-3 and TRBJ1-5; no definite D call. With the DNA end fitting TRBJ2-3 better, the J assignment may be wrong. Germline CDR1 and CDR2: MNHEY and SVGEGT. The CDR3 loop spans 16 amino acids. The CDR3 loop reads CAGSSFLGISNQPQYF. CDR3 sequence (DNA): TGTGCCGGCAGCTCTTTCCTAGGCATTAGCAATCAGCCCCAGTATTTT.

As to this clonotype: A read error may account for a junction end that differs from germline. V usage is TRBV12-3 or TRBV12-4 and J usage is TRBJ1-1, with D uncertain. The CDR3 is made up of 13 amino acids. The CDR3 is CATSLTRNTEAFF. DNA for the CDR3: TGTGCCACCAGTTTAACCCGAAACACTGAAGCTTTCTTT.

As regards this clonotype: At one boundary the junction diverges from the germline segment, which might be a read error. The chain is built from TRBV5-1 and TRBJ2-1, with TRBD1 matching 9 bases. The CDR3 covers 14 residues. Germline V gene lookup returns CDR1 SGHRS and CDR2 YFSETQ. The CDR3 coding sequence is TGCGCCAGCAGCGGGGGACAGGGTTTGAATGAACAGCTCTTC. It codes for CASSGGQGLNEQLF.

Concerning this clonotype itself: Germline and junction disagree at one end, which may indicate a read error. The chain joins TRBV4-2 to TRBJ2-7, with D possibly being TRBD1 or TRBD2 (5 bases each). The CDR3 runs to 16 residues. Germline CDR1 LGHNA, CDR2 YNFKEQ. DNA of the CDR3: TGTGGCAGCACCCCAGCTTTAGGCAGGGAGTCCTACGAGCAGTACTTC. Its translation: CGSTPALGRESYEQYF.

A word on this clonotype: A single base separates this from a much larger clone, so it may be a read error. The genes are TRBV28 and TRBJ1-1; D may be TRBD1 (6 bases). Germline CDR1 is MDHEN and CDR2 is SYDVKM. V was pared by 6 bases and J by 2 bases, with 13 bases between. The CDR3 sequence is 14 residues long. Here the CDR3 reads CASSNGQPNTEAFF. CDR3 nucleotide sequence: TGTGCCAGCAGCAACGGACAGCCAAACACTGAAGCTTTCTTT.

Comment on this clonotype: An end of the junction differs from the germline gene, which may be a read error. The rearrangement joins TRBV11-3 to TRBJ2-3, with a possible D match to TRBD2 (5 bases). Germline V gene sequence: CDR1 SGHNT, CDR2 YENEEA. This CDR3 contains 15 residues. CDR3: CASTRREVRTHTQYF. In DNA, the CDR3 is TGTGCCAGCACACGTCGGGAAGTACGCACACATACGCAGTATTTT.

For this clonotype: The germline gene is not matched at one end of the junction; a read error may be the cause. This chain's CDR3 is CPSSDLTKLYELFF. In DNA, the CDR3 is TGTCCCAGCAGTGATTTGACTAAGCTTTATGAGCTGTTCTTC. The V and J genes are TRBV2 and TRBJ2-1, with a tentative D call TRBD2 (5 bases). The CDR3 totals 14 residues. Per the germline V gene, CDR1 is SNHLY and CDR2 is FYNNEI.

This clonotype was observed a single time. One end of the junction varies from germline; a read error may be responsible. The genes are TRBV6-1 and TRBJ1-6; 7 bases fit TRBD1. The CDR3 covers 13 residues. Germline values: CDR1 MNHNS, CDR2 SASEGT. CDR3 bases: TGTGTCGGCCGTGGACAGGCGAATTCACACCTCCACTTT. Its protein is CVGRGQANSHLHF.

Notes on this clonotype: One end of the junction is discordant with germline, which a read error may explain. This chain uses TRBV29-1 with TRBJ2-3, with 15 bases aligning to TRBD2. CDR1 and CDR2 from the germline V gene are SQVTM and ANQGSEA. The length of the CDR3 is 15 residues. CDR3 sequence reads: CSIGLAGGWADTQYF. The CDR3 nucleotides read TGCAGCATTGGACTAGCGGGAGGGTGGGCAGATACGCAATATTTT.

Concerning this clonotype: No conserved phenylalanine or tryptophan is present at the end of the CDR3, so a read error is the likely explanation. The chain is built from TRBV11-1 and TRBJ2-7, with D possibly matching TRBD2 (6 bases). CDR3 size: 14 residues. Germline V gene lookup returns CDR1 SGHAT and CDR2 FQDESV (reference sequence). This CDR3 reads CASQPPGESYEQYL. The DNA of the CDR3 is TGTGCCAGCCAACCTCCGGGAGAGAGCTACGAACAGTACTTA.

As regards this clonotype: Mismatch with germline at one junction end may stem from a read error. The chain is built from TRBV11-3 and TRBJ1-1; D gene uncertain. The CDR3 is 16 residues long. Germline-derived CDR1 and CDR2 are SGHNT and YENEEA. The CDR3 nucleotides read TGTGCCAGTAGCTTAAAGACGGGGTGGATGAACACTGAAGCTTCCTTT. Protein: CASSLKTGWMNTEASF.

As for this clonotype: This likely comes from a read error, as the CDR3 has no conserved phenylalanine or tryptophan at its end. The limits of the CDR3 on the DNA are not certain, so only TCRdb's listed CDR3 is given. The V call is TRBV6-2 or TRBV6-3, the J call TRBJ2-5; the table assigns TRBD1, which was not confirmed against the DNA. The CDR3 spans 12 amino acids, including both terminal residues. CDR1 is MNHEY and CDR2 is SVGEGT in the germline V gene. The CDR3 loop reads CASSSGWETQHL.